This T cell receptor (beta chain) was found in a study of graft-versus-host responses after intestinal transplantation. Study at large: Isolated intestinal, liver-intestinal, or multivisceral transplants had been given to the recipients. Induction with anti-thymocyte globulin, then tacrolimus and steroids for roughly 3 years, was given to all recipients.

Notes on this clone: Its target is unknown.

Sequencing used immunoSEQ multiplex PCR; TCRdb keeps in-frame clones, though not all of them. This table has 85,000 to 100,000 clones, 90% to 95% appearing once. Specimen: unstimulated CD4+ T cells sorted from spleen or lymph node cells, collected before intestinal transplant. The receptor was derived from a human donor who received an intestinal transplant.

In DNA, the CDR3 is TGCGCCAGCAGAAGACAGCAAGAGACCCAGTACTTC. This sequence encodes CASRRQQETQYF. The chain joins TRBV5-1 to TRBJ2-5; TRBD1 is a possible D gene (5 bases). Germline CDR1 and CDR2: SGHRS and YFSETQ. The CDR3 consists of 12 residues. Deletions cut 5 bases from V and 2 bases from J, with 7 bases between.